This TCR beta chain was recovered during a study of siplizumab effects on memory and regulatory T cells. Some clones are missing from TCRdb's copy, which holds only in-frame ones; the method was immunoSEQ multiplex PCR. The table records about 50,000 clones, roughly 90% of them present only once. The CDR3 is 15 amino acids. Trimming removed 1 base from V and 7 bases from J, with 13 bases in between. Germline assignment: CDR1 MNHEY and CDR2 SVGAGI. Sequences were obtained from naive CD8+ T cells sorted from blood. The chain joins TRBV6-5 to TRBJ2-2; weak D call: TRBD1 (5 bases). This TCR derives from a human donor in good health. The CDR3 nucleotides are TGTGCCAGCAGTTACTACCCAGGGTTCGACGGGGAGCTGTTTTTT. Translated, it gives CASSYYPGFDGELFF.